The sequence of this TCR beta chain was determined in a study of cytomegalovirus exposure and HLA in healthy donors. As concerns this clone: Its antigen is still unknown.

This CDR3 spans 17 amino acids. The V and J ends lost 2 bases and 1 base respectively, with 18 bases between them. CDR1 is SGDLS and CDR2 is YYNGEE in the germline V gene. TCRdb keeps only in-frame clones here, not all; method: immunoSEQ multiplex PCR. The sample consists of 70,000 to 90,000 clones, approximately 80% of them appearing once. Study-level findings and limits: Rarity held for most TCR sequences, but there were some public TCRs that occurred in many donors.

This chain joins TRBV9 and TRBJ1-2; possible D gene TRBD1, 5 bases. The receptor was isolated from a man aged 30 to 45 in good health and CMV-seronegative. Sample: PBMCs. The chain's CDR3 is CASSVTIDQGFNYGYTF. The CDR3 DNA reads TGTGCCAGCAGCGTTACAATAGACCAGGGATTTAACTATGGCTACACCTTC.